This T cell receptor beta chain was recovered during a study of blood T cell repertoires in COVID-19. Across the whole study: Acute-phase and convalescent COVID-19 samples originated in the United States, Italy and Spain.

This CDR3 contains 13 residues. Trimming pared 3 bases from V and 4 bases from J, leaving 10 bases between. In the authors' workflow: Quantification of nucleated cells was approximated via reference gene primer amplification. Libraries were prepared by immunoSEQ multiplex PCR; TCRdb keeps only in-frame clonotypes and omits some of them. The V and J calls and clone size come from that table; D and trimming were worked out from the DNA. Found here are under 150,000 clones, 85% to 90% of them singletons; the top ten hold 0.95% to 1.5%. Categorization into cohorts depended on clinical history that participants reported. Only one count was recorded for this clone.

Sequencing was done on a sample of PBMCs or T cells enriched from blood (not recorded which). The source is a woman aged 25-40 years with acute COVID-19. The chain couples TRBV12-3 or TRBV12-4 to TRBJ2-7; tentative D call: TRBD1 (5 bases). CDR3 nucleotides: TGTGCCAGCAGTTTGCCAGGGCCTTACGAGCAGTACTTC. As protein: CASSLPGPYEQYF.